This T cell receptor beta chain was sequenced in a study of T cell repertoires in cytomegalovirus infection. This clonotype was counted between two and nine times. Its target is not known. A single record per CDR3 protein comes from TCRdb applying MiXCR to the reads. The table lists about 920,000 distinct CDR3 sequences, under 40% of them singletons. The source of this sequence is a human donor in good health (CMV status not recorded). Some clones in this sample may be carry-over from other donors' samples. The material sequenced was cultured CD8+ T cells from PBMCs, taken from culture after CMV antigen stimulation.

The CDR3 protein is CASSAGQLYEQYF. In DNA, the CDR3 is TGTGCCAGTAGTGCGGGACAGCTCTACGAGCAGTACTTC. The V and J genes are TRBV19 and TRBJ2-7, with D possibly matching TRBD1 (7 bases). The CDR3 is made up of 13 amino acids. The germline V and J ends were trimmed by 5 bases and 3 bases, with 11 bases remaining between them. Germline V CDR1 and CDR2: LNHDA, SQIVND (reference sequence).